This T cell receptor beta chain is from a study of read filtering for tumor transcriptome and immune sequencing. Across the study: Patients were 17 male and roughly 15 female, mean age roughly 70 years, range roughly 45 to 85.

Sampling of bone marrow took place during active disease in every patient. CDR3 length: 13 amino acids. V was clipped by 2 bases and J by 3 bases; unmatched bases: 4. The germline V gene has CDR1 SQVTM and CDR2 ANQGSEA. This library used around 400 ng RNA and molecular barcoded adaptors spanning alpha/delta and beta/gamma chains. MiXCR, applied by TCRdb to the reads, yields one record per CDR3 protein. The sample shows 100,000 to 150,000 distinct CDR3 sequences, 13% of them seen only once. This clonotype was counted many times. Material: a population of CD138-negative cells sorted from bone marrow. This TCR was recovered from a donor at least 40 years old with multiple myeloma. The gene calls are TRBV29-1 and TRBJ2-7; 7 bases map to TRBD2. The CDR3 sequence is CSVETPGGYEQYF. Written as DNA, the CDR3 is TGCAGCGTTGAAACCCCGGGAGGCTACGAGCAGTACTTC.